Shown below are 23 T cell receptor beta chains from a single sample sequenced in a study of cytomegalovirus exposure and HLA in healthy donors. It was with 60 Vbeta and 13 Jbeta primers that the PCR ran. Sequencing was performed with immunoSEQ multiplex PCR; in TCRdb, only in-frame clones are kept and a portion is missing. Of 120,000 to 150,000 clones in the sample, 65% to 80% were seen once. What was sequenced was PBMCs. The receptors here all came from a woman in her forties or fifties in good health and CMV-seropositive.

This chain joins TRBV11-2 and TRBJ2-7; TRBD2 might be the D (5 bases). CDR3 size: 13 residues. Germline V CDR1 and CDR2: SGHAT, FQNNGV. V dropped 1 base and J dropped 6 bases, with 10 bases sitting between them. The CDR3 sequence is CASSLGSRGEQYF. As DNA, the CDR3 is TGTGCCAGCAGCTTAGGGTCCCGGGGCGAGCAGTACTTC.

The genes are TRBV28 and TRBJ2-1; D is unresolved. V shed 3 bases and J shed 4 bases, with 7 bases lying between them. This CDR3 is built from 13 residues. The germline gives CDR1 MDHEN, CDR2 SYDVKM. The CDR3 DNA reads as TGTGCCAGCAGTTTTTCAGGTTACAATGAGCAGTTCTTC. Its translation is CASSFSGYNEQFF.

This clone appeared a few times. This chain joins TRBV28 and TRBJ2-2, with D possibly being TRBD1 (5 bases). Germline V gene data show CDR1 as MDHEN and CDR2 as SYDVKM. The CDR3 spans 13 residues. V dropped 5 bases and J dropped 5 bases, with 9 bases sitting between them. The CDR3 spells CASSPRTTGELFF. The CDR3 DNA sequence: TGTGCCAGCAGTCCCCGGACAACCGGGGAGCTGTTTTTT.

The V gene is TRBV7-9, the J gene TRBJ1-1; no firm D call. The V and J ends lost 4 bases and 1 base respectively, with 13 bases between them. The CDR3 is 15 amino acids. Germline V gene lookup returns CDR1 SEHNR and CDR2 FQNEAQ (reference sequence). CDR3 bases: TGTGCCAGCAGCTCGACCTCGGGTGGGAACACTGAAGCTTTCTTT. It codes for CASSSTSGGNTEAFF.

Here the CDR3 reads CASGGTSVYNEQFF. The CDR3 DNA reads TGTGCCAGCGGCGGGACTAGCGTTTACAATGAGCAGTTCTTC. This sequence joins TRBV2 and TRBJ2-1; 10 bases are shared with TRBD2. The V segment lost 8 bases and the J segment 4 bases; nucleotides outside the gene matches: 5. This CDR3 is 14 amino acids long. Per germline, CDR1 SNHLY and CDR2 FYNNEI.

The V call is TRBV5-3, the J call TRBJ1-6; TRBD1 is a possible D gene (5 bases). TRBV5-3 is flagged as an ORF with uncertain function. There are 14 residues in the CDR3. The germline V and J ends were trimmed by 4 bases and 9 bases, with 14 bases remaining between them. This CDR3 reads CARSGPGGRSPLHF. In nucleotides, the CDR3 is TGTGCCAGAAGCGGTCCGGGGGGACGTTCACCCCTCCACTTT.

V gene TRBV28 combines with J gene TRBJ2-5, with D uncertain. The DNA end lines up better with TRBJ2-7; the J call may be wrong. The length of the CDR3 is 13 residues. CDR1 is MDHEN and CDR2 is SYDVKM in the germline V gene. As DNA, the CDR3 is TGTGCCAGCAGGTCGTCTGTCTCCTACGAGCAGTACTTC. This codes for CASRSSVSYEQYF.

CDR3 sequence (DNA): TGTGCCAGCAGCCGGGGGGTCGGCGGGGCCTACGAGCAGTACTTC. Translating it yields CASSRGVGGAYEQYF. This chain links TRBV11-2 with TRBJ2-7; 7 bases line up with TRBD2. Germline CDR1 SGHAT, CDR2 FQNNGV. The junction had 9 bases not matched to a gene; V was cut back by 5 bases and J by 2 bases. This CDR3 is built from 15 residues.

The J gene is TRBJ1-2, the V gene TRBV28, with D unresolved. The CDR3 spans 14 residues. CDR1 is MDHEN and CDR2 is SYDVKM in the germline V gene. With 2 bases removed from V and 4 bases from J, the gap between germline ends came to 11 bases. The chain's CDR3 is CASSLAGWGYGYTF. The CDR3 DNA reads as TGTGCCAGCAGTTTAGCGGGTTGGGGCTATGGCTACACCTTC.

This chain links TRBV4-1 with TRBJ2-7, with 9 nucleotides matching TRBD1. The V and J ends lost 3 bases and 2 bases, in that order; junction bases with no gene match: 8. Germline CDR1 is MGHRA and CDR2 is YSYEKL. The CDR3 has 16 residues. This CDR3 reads CASSQNPGQGPYEQYF. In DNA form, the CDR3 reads TGCGCCAGCAGCCAGAACCCGGGACAGGGACCCTACGAGCAGTACTTC.

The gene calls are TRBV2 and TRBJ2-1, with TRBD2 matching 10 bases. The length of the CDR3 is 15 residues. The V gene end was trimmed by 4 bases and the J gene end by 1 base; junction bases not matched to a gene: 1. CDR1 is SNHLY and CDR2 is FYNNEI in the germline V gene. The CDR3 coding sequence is TGTGCCAGCAGTGGACTAGCGGGTTCCTACAATGAGCAGTTCTTC. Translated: CASSGLAGSYNEQFF.

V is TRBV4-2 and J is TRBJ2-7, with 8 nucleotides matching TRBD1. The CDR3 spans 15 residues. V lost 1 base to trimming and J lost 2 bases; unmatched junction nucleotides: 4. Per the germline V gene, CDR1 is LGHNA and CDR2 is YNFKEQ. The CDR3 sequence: CASSQVTGVTYEQYF. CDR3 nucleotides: TGTGCCAGCAGCCAAGTGACAGGGGTAACCTACGAGCAGTACTTC.

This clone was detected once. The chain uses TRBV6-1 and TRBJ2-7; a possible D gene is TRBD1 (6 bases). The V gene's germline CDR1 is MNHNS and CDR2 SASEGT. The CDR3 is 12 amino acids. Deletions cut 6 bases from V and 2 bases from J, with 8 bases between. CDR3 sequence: CASRWGPYEQYF. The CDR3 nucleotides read TGTGCCAGCAGGTGGGGGCCCTACGAGCAGTACTTC.

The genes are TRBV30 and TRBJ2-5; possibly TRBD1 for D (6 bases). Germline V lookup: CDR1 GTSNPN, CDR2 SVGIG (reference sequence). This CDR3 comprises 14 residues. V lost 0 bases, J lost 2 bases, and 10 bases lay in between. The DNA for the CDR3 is TGTGCCTGGAGTGTCGGACAGATTCAAGAGACCCAGTACTTC. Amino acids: CAWSVGQIQETQYF.

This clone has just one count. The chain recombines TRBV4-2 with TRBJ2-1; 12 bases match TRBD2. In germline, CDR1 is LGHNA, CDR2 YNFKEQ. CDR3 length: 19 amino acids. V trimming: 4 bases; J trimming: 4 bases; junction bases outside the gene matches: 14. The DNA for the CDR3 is TGTGCCAGCAGCCGCACTACAGAACTAGCGGGGGGATCGTACAATGAGCAGTTCTTC. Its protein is CASSRTTELAGGSYNEQFF.

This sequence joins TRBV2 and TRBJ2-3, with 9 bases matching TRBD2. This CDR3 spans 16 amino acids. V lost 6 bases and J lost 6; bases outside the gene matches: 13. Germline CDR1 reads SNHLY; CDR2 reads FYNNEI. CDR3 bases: TGTGCCAGCAGGGACGGGCGGGGGGGTAGCAGGGATACGCAGTATTTT. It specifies CASRDGRGGSRDTQYF. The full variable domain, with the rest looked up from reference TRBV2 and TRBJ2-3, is EPEVTQTPSHQVTQMGQEVILRCVPISNHLYFYWYRQILGQKVEFLVSFYNNEISEKSEIFDDQFSVERPDGSNFTLKIRSTKLEDSAMYFCASRDGRGGSRDTQYFGPGTRLTVL.

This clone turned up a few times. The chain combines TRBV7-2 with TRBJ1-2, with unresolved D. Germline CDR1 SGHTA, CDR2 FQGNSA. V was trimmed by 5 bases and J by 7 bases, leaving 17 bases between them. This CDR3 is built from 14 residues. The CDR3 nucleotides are TGTGCCAGCAGCGGTCATAATCTAGGTTTTGGCTACACCTTC. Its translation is CASSGHNLGFGYTF.

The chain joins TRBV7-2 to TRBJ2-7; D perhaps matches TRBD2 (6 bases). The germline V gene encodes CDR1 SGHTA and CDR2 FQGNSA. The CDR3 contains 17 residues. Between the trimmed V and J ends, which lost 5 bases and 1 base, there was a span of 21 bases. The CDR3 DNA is TGTGCCAGCAGCGTCCTTGGGGGGAAGGGAGCATCCTACGAGCAGTACTTC. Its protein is CASSVLGGKGASYEQYF.

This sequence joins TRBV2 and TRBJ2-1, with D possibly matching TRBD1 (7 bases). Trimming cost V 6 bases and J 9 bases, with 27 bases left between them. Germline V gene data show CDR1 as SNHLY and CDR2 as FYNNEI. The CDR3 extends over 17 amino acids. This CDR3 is CASRPGASGQVYSEQFF. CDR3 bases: TGTGCCAGCAGGCCGGGGGCAAGCGGACAGGTCTATAGTGAGCAGTTCTTC.

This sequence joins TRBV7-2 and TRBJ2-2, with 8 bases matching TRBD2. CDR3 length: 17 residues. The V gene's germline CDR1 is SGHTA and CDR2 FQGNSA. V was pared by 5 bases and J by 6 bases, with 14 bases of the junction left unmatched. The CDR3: CASSPARGGPSAGELFF. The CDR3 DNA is TGTGCCAGCAGCCCCGCCCGGGGGGGGCCGAGCGCCGGGGAGCTGTTTTTT.

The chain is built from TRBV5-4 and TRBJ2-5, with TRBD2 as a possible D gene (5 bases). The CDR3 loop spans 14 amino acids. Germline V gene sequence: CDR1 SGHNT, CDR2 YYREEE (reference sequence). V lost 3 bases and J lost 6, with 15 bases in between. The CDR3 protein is CASSSGLTAQTQYF. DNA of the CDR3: TGTGCCAGCAGCTCCGGACTGACGGCCCAGACCCAGTACTTC.

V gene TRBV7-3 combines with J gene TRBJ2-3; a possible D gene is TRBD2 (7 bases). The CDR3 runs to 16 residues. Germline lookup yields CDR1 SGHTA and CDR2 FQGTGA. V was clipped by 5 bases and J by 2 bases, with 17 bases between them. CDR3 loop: CASSPNDAGATDTQYF. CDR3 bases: TGTGCCAGCAGCCCCAATGACGCGGGGGCCACAGATACGCAGTATTTT.

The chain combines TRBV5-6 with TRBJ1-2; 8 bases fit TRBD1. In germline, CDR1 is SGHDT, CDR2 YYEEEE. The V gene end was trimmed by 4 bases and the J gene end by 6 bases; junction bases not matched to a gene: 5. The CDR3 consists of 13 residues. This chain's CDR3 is CASSRTGYHGYTF. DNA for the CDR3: TGTGCCAGCAGCAGGACAGGGTATCATGGCTACACCTTC.